This entry lists 29 T cell receptor beta chains sequenced from one sample in a study of blood T cell repertoires in COVID-19. Using immunoSEQ multiplex PCR, the repertoire was profiled, and TCRdb retains in-frame clones only, with some absent. The sample lists 98,000 or so clones; 75% to 90% were seen once. Sequenced sample: peripheral blood. The receptors were sampled from a man between 60 and 70 years old with acute or convalescent COVID-19.

The chain carries TRBV15 and TRBJ2-5; 11 nucleotides line up with TRBD2. V dropped 1 base and J dropped 2; count of bases not matched to a gene: 9. CDR1 LNHNV and CDR2 YYDKDF come from the germline V gene (reference sequence). The CDR3 loop spans 18 amino acids. The CDR3 DNA sequence: TGTGCCACCAGCAGAGGGGGTTCGGCTAGCGGGAGGCAAGAGACCCAGTACTTC. Residues: CATSRGGSASGRQETQYF. Combining the CDR3 with reference TRBV15 and TRBJ2-5 gives the whole variable domain DAMVIQNPRYQVTQFGKPVTLSCSQTLNHNVMYWYQQKSSQAPKLLFHYYDKDFNNEADTPDNFQSRRPNTSFCFLDIRSPGLGDTAMYLCATSRGGSASGRQETQYFGPGTRLLVL.

V usage is TRBV9 and J usage is TRBJ1-4; 7 nucleotides match TRBD1. Trimming took 4 bases from V and 8 from J; bases not matched to a gene: 8. Germline assignment: CDR1 SGDLS and CDR2 YYNGEE. CDR3 length equals 14 residues. CDR3 sequence (DNA): TGTGCCAGCAGCAGACAGGGAGGAGACGAAAAACTGTTTTTT. Translation: CASSRQGGDEKLFF.

There are a few counts of this clone. The V gene is TRBV27, the J gene TRBJ2-3, with 8 bases that match TRBD2. J gave up 5 bases and V 6 bases, and 10 bases lay outside the gene matches. The germline V gene encodes CDR1 MNHEY and CDR2 SMNVEV (reference sequence). CDR3 length: 15 residues. The CDR3 loop reads CASRPGGGARDTQYF. The CDR3 nucleotides read TGTGCCAGCAGACCCGGGGGGGGAGCAAGAGATACGCAGTATTTT.

This CDR3 is CATSDPMEDSPLHF. In DNA, the CDR3 is TGCGCCACCAGCGATCCCATGGAGGATTCACCCCTCCACTTT. The gene calls are TRBV10-2 and TRBJ1-6; D unclear. CDR3 length: 14 residues. Germline values: CDR1 WSHSY, CDR2 SAAADI. Trimming removed 10 bases at V and 8 bases at J, with 18 bases between.

This rearrangement joins TRBV4-3 to TRBJ2-1, with 9 bases that match TRBD1. J lost 6 bases, V lost 2 bases, and 11 bases had no gene match. Germline assignment: CDR1 LGHNA and CDR2 YSLEER. The CDR3 has 17 amino acids. This chain's CDR3 is CASSQLTGTGIGNEQFF. In nucleotides, the CDR3 is TGCGCCAGCAGCCAACTAACCGGGACAGGGATCGGCAATGAGCAGTTCTTC.

The chain joins TRBV28 to TRBJ2-1; 8 bases are shared with TRBD1. CDR3 length equals 13 residues. V gave up 5 bases and J gave up 8 bases; unmatched junction bases: 5. Germline CDR1 MDHEN, CDR2 SYDVKM. The chain's CDR3 is CASSPGGRDEQFF. For the CDR3, the DNA is TGTGCCAGCAGTCCAGGGGGCCGGGATGAGCAGTTCTTC. The whole variable domain, remainder taken from reference TRBV28 and TRBJ2-1, is DVKVTQSSRYLVKRTGEKVFLECVQDMDHENMFWYRQDPGLGLRLIYFSYDVKMKEKGDIPEGYSVSREKKERFSLILESASTNQTSMYLCASSPGGRDEQFFGPGTRLTVL.

This clone was observed once. The chain employs TRBV2 and TRBJ1-6, with D perhaps matching TRBD1 (5 bases). The germline CDR1 and CDR2 sequences are SNHLY and FYNNEI. Trimming pared 6 bases from V and 9 bases from J, leaving 9 bases between. The CDR3 has 12 amino acids. The CDR3 here is CASRRDSSPLHF. As DNA, the CDR3 is TGTGCCAGCAGACGAGACAGTTCACCCCTCCACTTT.

This chain links TRBV5-1 with TRBJ1-2, with D possibly matching TRBD1 (5 bases). The V end was cut by 1 base, the J end by 4 bases, with 14 bases between. This CDR3 has 15 amino acids. Germline loops: CDR1 SGHRS, CDR2 YFSETQ. This CDR3 reads CASSLTGLSSYGYTF. In DNA, the CDR3 is TGCGCCAGCAGCTTGACAGGCTTGTCAAGCTATGGCTACACCTTC.

This chain connects TRBV11-3 to TRBJ2-2; 8 bases map to TRBD1. The CDR3 length is 14 residues. V lost 5 bases, J lost 4 bases, and 3 bases stayed unmatched. The germline V gene encodes CDR1 SGHNT and CDR2 YENEEA. In DNA form, the CDR3 reads TGTGCCAGCAGCAAGACAGGGGCCACCGGGGAGCTGTTTTTT. Its translation: CASSKTGATGELFF.

The V gene is TRBV2, the J gene TRBJ1-2; TRBD1 matches 12 bases. There are 15 residues in the CDR3. Germline V gene sequence: CDR1 SNHLY, CDR2 FYNNEI. V gave up 7 bases and J gave up 8 bases; unmatched junction bases: 11. In nucleotides, the CDR3 is TGTGCCAGCACCACTCGGGACAGGGGGCTAAAGGGCTACACCTTC. Its protein product is CASTTRDRGLKGYTF.

This chain uses TRBV7-2 with TRBJ1-1; TRBD1 matches at 7 bases. V shed 5 bases and J 7 bases; nucleotides not matched to a gene: 7. The germline V gene has CDR1 SGHTA and CDR2 FQGNSA. CDR3 size: 13 residues. CDR3: CASSVQGGGEAFF. The CDR3 DNA sequence: TGTGCCAGCAGCGTTCAGGGGGGAGGTGAAGCTTTCTTT.

As concerns this clone: The junction departs from germline at one end; a sequencing error may be responsible. This chain uses TRBV7-7 with TRBJ2-2, with TRBD2 matching over 7 bases. The CDR3 length is 16 residues. Germline loops: CDR1 SSHAT, CDR2 FNYEAQ (reference sequence). CDR3 sequence reads: CASSLALAGDTGELFF. The CDR3, as DNA: TGTGCTAGCAGCTTAGCTCTCGCGGGGGACACCGGGGAGCTGTTTTTT.

The chain has TRBV30 and TRBJ1-3; unclear D gene. V was pared by 3 bases and J by 6 bases, with 6 bases between. This CDR3 contains 11 residues. Per the germline V gene, CDR1 is GTSNPN and CDR2 is SVGIG (reference sequence). The CDR3 DNA follows: TGTGCCTGGAGCCCCTTAAACACCATATATTTT. Translating gives CAWSPLNTIYF.

This clone was picked up one time. The CDR3 loop is CASSYPDRAAGELFF. In DNA, the CDR3 is TGTGCCAGCAGTTACCCGGACAGGGCGGCCGGGGAGCTGTTTTTT. The rearrangement joins TRBV6-6 to TRBJ2-2, with 8 bases fitting TRBD1. This CDR3 has 15 residues. J was trimmed by 6 bases and V by 2 bases; bases with no gene match: 5. Germline V gene lookup returns CDR1 MNHNY and CDR2 SVGAGI (reference sequence).

This chain joins TRBV21-1 and TRBJ1-1; the table's D gene call, TRBD1, was not cross checked with the DNA. TRBV21-1 is marked as a pseudogene. The CDR3 has 19 amino acids. The CDR3 DNA sequence: TGTGCCAGCAGCAAAGCAACAGGGGGCTTCCAGCACGCCAACACTGAAGCTTTCTTT. It translates to CASSKATGGFQHANTEAFF.

CDR3 bases: TGTGCCAGCAGTCCGCGGACTAGCGGGAGCGGGGAGCTGTTTTTT. It codes for CASSPRTSGSGELFF. V gene TRBV27 combines with J gene TRBJ2-2; 13 nucleotides match TRBD2. The ends lost 5 bases at V and 7 bases at J; junction bases unmatched: 4. CDR3 length: 15 residues. Germline V gene data show CDR1 as MNHEY and CDR2 as SMNVEV (reference sequence).

The rearrangement joins TRBV11-3 to TRBJ2-7, with 7 positions matching TRBD2. The CDR3 has 14 residues. V was clipped by 2 bases and J by 7 bases; unmatched bases: 8. Germline loops: CDR1 SGHNT, CDR2 YENEEA. The CDR3 is CASSLWAGVKEQYV. Here the CDR3 DNA reads TGTGCCAGCAGCTTATGGGCGGGAGTAAAGGAGCAGTACGTC.

V is TRBV14 and J is TRBJ2-3, with D maybe TRBD2 (5 bases). V lost 8 bases to trimming and J lost 2 bases, with 17 bases between them. The CDR3 covers 15 residues. The germline V gene has CDR1 SGHDN and CDR2 FVKESK. The CDR3 nucleotides read TGTGCCAGCTTGGACCAGGACTCATTCACAGATACGCAGTATTTT. Protein: CASLDQDSFTDTQYF.

This clone has only one observation. V is TRBV5-8 and J is TRBJ2-1; 9 bases are shared with TRBD2. CDR1 and CDR2 (germline): SGHTS, YDEGEE. Trimming took 4 bases from V and 0 from J; bases not matched to a gene: 5. The CDR3 runs 16 residues. Here the CDR3 DNA reads TGTGCCAGCAGCCCTTGGACTAGCGACTCCTACAATGAGCAGTTCTTC. Translated, it gives CASSPWTSDSYNEQFF.

The chain employs TRBV27 and TRBJ2-1; 7 bases align to TRBD2. V lost 8 bases, J lost 7 bases, and 14 bases stayed unmatched. The length of the CDR3 is 15 residues. Germline V gene sequence: CDR1 MNHEY, CDR2 SMNVEV (reference sequence). In nucleotides, the CDR3 is TGTGCCAGCGGGAGGGGAGGGAGAGAACAAAATGAGCAGTTCTTC. It is translated as CASGRGGREQNEQFF.

This clone was seen just once. The chain is built from TRBV27 and TRBJ2-5; the match to TRBD1 covers 7 bases. This CDR3 comprises 14 residues. CDR1 and CDR2 (germline): MNHEY, SMNVEV (reference sequence). Trimming took 5 bases from V and 4 from J; bases not matched to a gene: 7. In nucleotides, the CDR3 is TGTGCCAGCAGTCCACACCGGGACAGAGAGACCCAGTACTTC. It codes for CASSPHRDRETQYF.

CDR3 sequence reads: CASSLSGELFF. The CDR3 DNA reads TGTGCCAGCAGTTTGAGCGGGGAGCTGTTTTTT. V and J are TRBV12-3 or TRBV12-4 and TRBJ2-2, with D hard to call. V gave up 3 bases and J gave up 7 bases, with 3 bases separating them. The CDR3 loop spans 11 amino acids.

This chain uses TRBV18 with TRBJ2-7, with 8 bases aligning to TRBD1. V was pared by 1 base and J by 5 bases, with 10 bases of the junction left unmatched. There are 16 residues in the CDR3. Germline CDR1 KGHSH, CDR2 LQKENI. CDR3 bases: TGTGCCAGCTCACCACGGGGACAGGTCAGTTGGAACGAGCAGTACGTC. Its protein is CASSPRGQVSWNEQYV.

V and J are TRBV27 and TRBJ2-5; 7 bases are shared with TRBD1. The CDR3 runs to 15 residues. Trimming took 5 bases from V and 3 from J; bases not matched to a gene: 9. CDR1 and CDR2 (germline): MNHEY, SMNVEV (reference sequence). For the CDR3, the DNA is TGTGCCAGCAGTCTAAGGGGACAGAAGAAAGAGACCCAGTACTTC. Protein sequence: CASSLRGQKKETQYF.

This chain's CDR3 is CASSLDLQGPGEAFF. In nucleotides, the CDR3 is TGTGCCAGCAGCTTAGATCTTCAGGGGCCCGGTGAAGCTTTCTTT. V and J are TRBV11-3 and TRBJ1-1; tentatively, D is TRBD1 (6 bases). The CDR3 sequence is 15 residues long. V lost 0 bases and J lost 7, with 15 bases in between. The germline CDR1 and CDR2 sequences are SGHNT and YENEEA.

The chain links TRBV6-2 or TRBV6-3 to TRBJ2-2; 12 bases map to TRBD2. The CDR3 totals 15 residues. Germline V gene sequence: CDR1 MNHEY, CDR2 SVGEGT. Germline trimming cut 4 bases from V and 5 bases from J; bases unmatched to any gene: 2. CDR3 nucleotide sequence: TGTGCCAGCAGTTTAACTAGCGGGAGGACCGGGGAGCTGTTTTTT. Its protein product is CASSLTSGRTGELFF.

The genes are TRBV27 and TRBJ1-2; no firm D call. Germline CDR1 is MNHEY and CDR2 is SMNVEV (reference sequence). The germline V and J ends were trimmed by 1 base and 4 bases, with 10 bases remaining between them. This CDR3 region has 14 residues. The CDR3 DNA reads as TGTGCCAGCAGTTTATTTCGGGGTGCCTATGGCTACACCTTC. Translated, it gives CASSLFRGAYGYTF.

The chain links TRBV18 to TRBJ1-1; TRBD1 aligns across 7 bases. This CDR3 comprises 14 residues. Losses at the gene ends were 3 bases for V and 2 bases for J; bases not matched to a gene: 3. CDR1 is KGHSH, CDR2 LQKENI, per germline. The CDR3 loop is CASSPWDSNTEAFF. CDR3 in DNA: TGTGCCAGCTCACCCTGGGACAGTAACACTGAAGCTTTCTTT.

To note about this clone: Sequence at one end of the junction differs from germline and may be a read error. Other DNA variants within this sample encode the same CDR3. The chain employs TRBV7-9 and TRBJ2-7; D unresolved. The CDR3 loop spans 13 amino acids. Germline values: CDR1 SEHNR, CDR2 FQNEAQ (reference sequence). This CDR3 reads CASSLGHSYEQYF. In DNA form, the CDR3 reads TGCGCCAGCAGCTTAGGGCACTCCTACGAGCAGTACTTC.